This T cell receptor (beta chain) is drawn from a study of blood T cell repertoires in COVID-19. Looking at the study overall: The United States, Italy and Spain provided the acute and convalescent COVID-19 samples. Sample material is recorded as cDNA or gDNA derived from T cells, B-cell-depleted T cells, or PBMCs.

Unmatched junction bases numbered 7, after V lost 0 bases and J lost 6 bases. Germline CDR1 reads SGHRS; CDR2 reads YFSETQ. The CDR3 has 15 amino acids. Those who participated ranged in age from roughly 18 to 89 years and resided in around 22 US areas. Measured with immunoSEQ multiplex PCR; TCRdb has only the in-frame clones, and not every one. The sample has roughly 69,000 clones, 70% to 90% seen once. The rearrangement uses TRBV5-1 and TRBJ1-1, with 8 bases fitting TRBD1. What was sequenced was PBMCs or T cells enriched from blood (not recorded which). The origin of this receptor is a woman aged 40 to 49 with acute COVID-19. For the CDR3, the DNA is TGCGCCAGCAGCTTGGGGGCCAGGGGGCAGTCTGAAGCTTTCTTT. Residues: CASSLGARGQSEAFF.